Following are 18 T cell receptor beta chains from one sample sequenced in a study of control samples from healthy donors and cancer patients. Data came from immunoSEQ multiplex PCR; TCRdb stores just in-frame clones and leaves some out. The data hold approximately 84,000 clones, with around 82% observed a single time. Specimen: blood. The source of these receptors is an older woman in good health.

This chain uses TRBV28 with TRBJ1-5, with 7 positions matching TRBD1. The CDR3 runs 13 residues. Per germline, CDR1 MDHEN and CDR2 SYDVKM. Losses at the gene ends were 5 bases for V and 7 bases for J; bases not matched to a gene: 5. In DNA, the CDR3 is TGTGCCAGCAGTGACACAGGGGTACAGCCCCAGCATTTT. Translated, it gives CASSDTGVQPQHF.

As for this clone: This sample includes further DNA sequences coding for the same CDR3. This chain joins TRBV4-2 and TRBJ1-2; 7 bases match TRBD1. This CDR3 region has 14 residues. In germline, CDR1 is LGHNA, CDR2 YNFKEQ. After removal of 1 base from V and 4 bases from J, the junction contained 3 bases not matched to a gene. CDR3 DNA sequence: TGTGCCAGCAGCCAAGGACAGGGAGGCTATGGCTACACCTTC. Residues: CASSQGQGGYGYTF.

This chain uses TRBV7-2 with TRBJ1-2; D remains ambiguous. The CDR3 has 14 amino acids. Trimming removed 1 base at V and 5 bases at J, with 11 bases between. Germline V gives CDR1 SGHTA, CDR2 FQGNSA. This CDR3 is CASSLGWSEYGYTF. CDR3 in DNA: TGTGCCAGCAGCTTAGGGTGGTCAGAGTATGGCTACACCTTC.

This chain connects TRBV6-6 to TRBJ2-3; 7 bases are shared with TRBD2. CDR1 is MNHNY and CDR2 is SVGAGI in the germline V gene (reference sequence). CDR3 length: 15 amino acids. Unmatched junction bases numbered 14, after V lost 5 bases and J lost 9 bases. The chain's CDR3 is CASSNPPGRLETQYF. CDR3 sequence (DNA): TGTGCCAGCAGTAACCCCCCCGGGAGGTTGGAGACGCAGTATTTT.

The gene calls are TRBV28 and TRBJ1-1; D gene uncertain. Looked up from germline, CDR1 is MDHEN and CDR2 is SYDVKM. Trimming removed 6 bases from V and 0 bases from J, with 8 bases in between. This CDR3 contains 13 residues. CDR3 loop: CASRKSMNTEAFF. The DNA for the CDR3 is TGTGCCAGCAGGAAGAGCATGAACACTGAAGCTTTCTTT.

This clone has more than one count but fewer than ten. The rearrangement joins TRBV9 to TRBJ2-2, with 8 bases that match TRBD1. V shed 4 bases and J 1 base; nucleotides not matched to a gene: 6. Per the germline V gene, CDR1 is SGDLS and CDR2 is YYNGEE. CDR3 length equals 16 residues. This CDR3 is CASSRTGTGNTGELFF. CDR3 coding DNA: TGTGCCAGCAGCCGTACCGGGACAGGGAACACCGGGGAGCTGTTTTTT.

The V and J genes are TRBV6-5 and TRBJ2-1; 11 nucleotides line up with TRBD2. This CDR3 contains 14 residues. After removal of 4 bases from V and 7 bases from J, the junction contained 3 bases not matched to a gene. Germline values: CDR1 MNHEY, CDR2 SVGAGI. The CDR3 protein is CASSLAGGRNEQFF. The DNA of the CDR3 is TGTGCCAGCAGTTTAGCGGGAGGGAGGAATGAGCAGTTCTTC.

The V gene is TRBV27, the J gene TRBJ1-1; D may be TRBD1 (6 bases). CDR1 is MNHEY and CDR2 is SMNVEV in the germline V gene (reference sequence). The CDR3 runs to 13 residues. Trimming removed 2 bases from V and 4 bases from J, with 8 bases in between. In DNA, the CDR3 is TGTGCCAGCAGTTTAAGGGGGTTCACTGAAGCTTTCTTT. This gives the protein CASSLRGFTEAFF.

This chain joins TRBV3-1 (or the pseudogene TRBV3-2) and TRBJ2-1; D is possibly TRBD2 (5 bases). The CDR3 loop spans 18 amino acids. Trimming stripped 0 bases from V and 10 bases from J, with 25 bases between. Germline V lookup: CDR1 LGHDT, CDR2 YNNKEL (reference sequence). The CDR3 loop reads CASSQDLATSTKVREQFF. The CDR3 bases are TGTGCCAGCAGCCAAGATCTGGCCACTAGTACGAAGGTTAGGGAGCAGTTCTTC.

Comment on this clone: The sample holds other DNA sequences that translate to the same CDR3. This chain connects TRBV28 to TRBJ1-5; D gene ambiguous. From germline, CDR1 is MDHEN and CDR2 SYDVKM. V was trimmed by 4 bases and J by 6 bases, leaving 7 bases between them. There are 12 residues in the CDR3. CDR3 region: CASSSEGQPQHF. The CDR3, as DNA: TGTGCCAGCAGTTCGGAGGGTCAGCCCCAGCATTTT. Using reference TRBV28 and TRBJ1-5 for the parts outside the CDR3, the full variable domain is DVKVTQSSRYLVKRTGEKVFLECVQDMDHENMFWYRQDPGLGLRLIYFSYDVKMKEKGDIPEGYSVSREKKERFSLILESASTNQTSMYLCASSSEGQPQHFGDGTRLSIL.

The rearrangement links TRBV15 to TRBJ2-7; D ambiguous. Trimming took 7 bases from V and 2 from J, leaving 12 bases between them. Looked up from germline, CDR1 is LNHNV and CDR2 is YYDKDF (reference sequence). The CDR3 contains 13 residues. In nucleotides, the CDR3 is TGTGCCACCACCTCGATCGGAGCCTACGAGCAGTACTTC. Translating gives CATTSIGAYEQYF.

The genes are TRBV19 and TRBJ1-5; no reliable D call. Germline V lookup: CDR1 LNHDA, CDR2 SQIVND (reference sequence). This CDR3 has 14 amino acids. Between the trimmed V and J ends, which lost 5 bases and 7 bases, there was a span of 15 bases. The CDR3 loop reads CASSGREEGQPQHF. The CDR3 region has the DNA TGTGCCAGTAGTGGGCGCGAGGAGGGACAGCCCCAGCATTTT. The full variable domain, rest sourced from reference TRBV19 and TRBJ1-5, is DGGITQSPKYLFRKEGQNVTLSCEQNLNHDAMYWYRQDPGQGLRLIYYSQIVNDFQKGDIAEGYSVSREKKESFPLTVTSAQKNPTAFYLCASSGREEGQPQHFGDGTRLSIL.

V and J are TRBV19 and TRBJ2-1, with 10 bases identical to TRBD2. Looked up from germline, CDR1 is LNHDA and CDR2 is SQIVND (reference sequence). The ends lost 1 base at V and 5 bases at J; junction bases unmatched: 5. The CDR3 sequence is 16 residues long. The CDR3, as DNA: TGTGCCAGTAGTATAGTGAGCGGGAGGGTTCACAATGAGCAGTTCTTC. Translation gives CASSIVSGRVHNEQFF.

This rearrangement joins TRBV6-4 to TRBJ2-3, with TRBD2 identical over 10 bases. V lost 6 bases, J lost 4 bases, and 7 bases stayed unmatched. The CDR3 is made up of 15 amino acids. CDR1 and CDR2 (germline): MRHNA, SNTAGT. The CDR3 bases are TGTGCCAGCAGCCTAGCGGGAGAAGGGGCAGATACGCAGTATTTT. Amino acids: CASSLAGEGADTQYF.

The chain uses TRBV4-2 and TRBJ1-6; D is uncertain. V was cut by 0 bases and J by 6 bases, with 9 bases left in between. The CDR3 contains 15 residues. From germline, CDR1 is LGHNA and CDR2 YNFKEQ. The CDR3 is CASSQDLGSNSPLHF. DNA for the CDR3: TGTGCCAGCAGCCAAGATCTCGGCAGTAATTCACCCCTCCACTTT.

The V and J genes are TRBV29-1 and TRBJ1-3, with D perhaps matching TRBD1 (5 bases). The CDR3 length is 11 residues. Germline assignment: CDR1 SQVTM and CDR2 ANQGSEA. The V and J ends lost 5 bases and 8 bases respectively, with 10 bases between them. The CDR3 here is CSVTQGYTIYF. For the CDR3, the DNA is TGCAGCGTTACCCAGGGATACACCATATATTTT.

This clone was seen a single time. J is TRBJ1-6 and V is TRBV12-3 or TRBV12-4; no clear D gene. Trimming took off 4 bases at V and 7 bases at J, with 5 bases between the two ends. This CDR3 comprises 12 residues. This CDR3 is CASSSGNSPLHF. CDR3 DNA: TGTGCCAGCAGTTCTGGAAATTCACCCCTCCACTTT.

The rearrangement uses TRBV3-1 (or the pseudogene TRBV3-2) and TRBJ2-5, with 12 positions matching TRBD2. Germline V CDR1 and CDR2: LGHDT, YNNKEL (reference sequence). The length of the CDR3 is 15 residues. V lost 4 bases to trimming and J lost 5 bases; unmatched junction nucleotides: 5. The CDR3 loop reads CASSPSGGAYETQYF. CDR3 coding DNA: TGTGCCAGCAGCCCTAGCGGGGGGGCCTATGAGACCCAGTACTTC.